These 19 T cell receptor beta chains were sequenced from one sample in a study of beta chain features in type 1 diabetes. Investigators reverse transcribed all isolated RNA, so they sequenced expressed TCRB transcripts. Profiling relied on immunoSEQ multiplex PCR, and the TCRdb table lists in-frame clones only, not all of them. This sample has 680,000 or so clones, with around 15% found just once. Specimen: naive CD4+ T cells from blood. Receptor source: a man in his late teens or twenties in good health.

CDR3 in amino acids: CASSATASAEAFF. DNA for the CDR3: TGTGCCAGCAGCGCCACCGCATCGGCTGAAGCTTTCTTT. This chain joins TRBV9 and TRBJ1-1; D not resolved. Germline CDR1 and CDR2: SGDLS and YYNGEE. With 3 bases removed from V and 6 bases from J, the gap between germline ends came to 12 bases. CDR3 size: 13 residues.

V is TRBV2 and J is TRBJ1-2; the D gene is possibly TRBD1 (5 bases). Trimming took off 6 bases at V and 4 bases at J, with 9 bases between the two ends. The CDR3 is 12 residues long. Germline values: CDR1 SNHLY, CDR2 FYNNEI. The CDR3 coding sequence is TGTGCCAGCAGACAGGAGTCCTATGGCTACACCTTC. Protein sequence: CASRQESYGYTF.

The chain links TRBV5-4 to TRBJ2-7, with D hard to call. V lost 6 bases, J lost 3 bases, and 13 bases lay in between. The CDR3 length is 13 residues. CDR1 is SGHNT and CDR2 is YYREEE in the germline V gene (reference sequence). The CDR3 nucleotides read TGTGCCAGCACCGCCGGGCCCTTCTACGAGCAGTACTTC. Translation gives CASTAGPFYEQYF.

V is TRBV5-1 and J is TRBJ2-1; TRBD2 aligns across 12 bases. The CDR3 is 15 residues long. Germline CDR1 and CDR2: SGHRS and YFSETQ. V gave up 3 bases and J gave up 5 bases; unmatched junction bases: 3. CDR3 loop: CASSSWTSGNNEQFF. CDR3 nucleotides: TGCGCCAGCAGCTCCTGGACTAGCGGGAACAATGAGCAGTTCTTC.

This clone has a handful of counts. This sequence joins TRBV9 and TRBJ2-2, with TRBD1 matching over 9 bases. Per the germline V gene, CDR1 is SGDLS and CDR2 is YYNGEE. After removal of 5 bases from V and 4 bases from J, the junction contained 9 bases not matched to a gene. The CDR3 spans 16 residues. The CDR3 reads CASSQQDRGGTGELFF. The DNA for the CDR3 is TGTGCCAGCAGTCAGCAGGACAGGGGTGGCACCGGGGAGCTGTTTTTT.

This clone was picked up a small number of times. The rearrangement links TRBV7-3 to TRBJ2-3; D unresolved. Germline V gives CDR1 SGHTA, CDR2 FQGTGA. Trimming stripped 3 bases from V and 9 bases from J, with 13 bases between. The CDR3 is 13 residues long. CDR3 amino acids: CASSLGYRGTQYF. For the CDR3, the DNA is TGTGCCAGCAGCTTGGGCTACCGTGGCACGCAGTATTTT.

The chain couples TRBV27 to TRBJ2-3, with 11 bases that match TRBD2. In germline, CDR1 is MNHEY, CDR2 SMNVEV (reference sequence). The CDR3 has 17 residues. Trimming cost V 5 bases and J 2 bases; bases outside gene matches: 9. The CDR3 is CASSPRLAGKATDTQYF. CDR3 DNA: TGTGCCAGCAGTCCAAGACTAGCGGGGAAGGCCACAGATACGCAGTATTTT.

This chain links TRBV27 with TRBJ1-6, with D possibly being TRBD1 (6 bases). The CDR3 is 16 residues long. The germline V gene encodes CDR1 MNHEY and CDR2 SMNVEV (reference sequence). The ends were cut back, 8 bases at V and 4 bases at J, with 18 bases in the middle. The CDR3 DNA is TGTGCCAGCCATCCCGCTGGGGGGCCATATAATTCACCCCTCCACTTT. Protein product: CASHPAGGPYNSPLHF.

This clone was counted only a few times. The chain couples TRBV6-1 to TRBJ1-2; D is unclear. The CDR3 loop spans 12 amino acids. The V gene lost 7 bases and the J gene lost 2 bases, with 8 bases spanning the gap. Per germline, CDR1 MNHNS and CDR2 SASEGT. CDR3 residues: CASMVPNYGYTF. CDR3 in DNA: TGTGCCAGCATGGTCCCCAACTATGGCTACACCTTC.

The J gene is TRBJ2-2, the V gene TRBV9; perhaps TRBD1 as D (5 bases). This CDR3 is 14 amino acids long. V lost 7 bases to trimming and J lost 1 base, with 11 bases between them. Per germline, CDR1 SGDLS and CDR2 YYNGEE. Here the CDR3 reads CASQQGRNTGELFF. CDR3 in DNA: TGTGCCAGCCAGCAGGGTAGGAACACCGGGGAGCTGTTTTTT.

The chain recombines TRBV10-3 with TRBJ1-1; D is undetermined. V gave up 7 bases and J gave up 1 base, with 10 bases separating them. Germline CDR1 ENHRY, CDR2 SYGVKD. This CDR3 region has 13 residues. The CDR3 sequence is CAITSIQNTEAFF. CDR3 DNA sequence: TGTGCCATCACCTCGATCCAGAACACTGAAGCTTTCTTT.

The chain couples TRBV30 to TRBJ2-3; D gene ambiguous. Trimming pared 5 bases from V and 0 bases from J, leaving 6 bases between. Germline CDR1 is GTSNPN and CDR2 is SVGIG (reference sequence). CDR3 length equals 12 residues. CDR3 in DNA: TGTGCCTGGTCTAGGAGCACAGATACGCAGTATTTT. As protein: CAWSRSTDTQYF. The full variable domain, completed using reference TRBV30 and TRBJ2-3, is SQTIHQWPATLVQPVGSPLSLECTVEGTSNPNLYWYRQAAGRGLQLLFYSVGIGQISSEVPQNLSASRPQDRQFILSSKKLLLSDSGFYLCAWSRSTDTQYFGPGTRLTVL.

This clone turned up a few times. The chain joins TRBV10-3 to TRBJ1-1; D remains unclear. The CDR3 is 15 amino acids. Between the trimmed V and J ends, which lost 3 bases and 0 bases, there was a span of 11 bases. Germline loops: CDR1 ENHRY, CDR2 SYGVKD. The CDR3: CAISEISVLNTEAFF. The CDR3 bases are TGTGCCATCAGTGAAATCTCAGTGTTGAACACTGAAGCTTTCTTT.

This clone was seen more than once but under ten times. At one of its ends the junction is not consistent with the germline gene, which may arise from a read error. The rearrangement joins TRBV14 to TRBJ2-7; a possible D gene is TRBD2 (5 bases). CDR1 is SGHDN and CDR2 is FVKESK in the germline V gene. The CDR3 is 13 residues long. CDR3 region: CASSPWGAYGQYF. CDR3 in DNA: TGTGCCAGCAGTCCTTGGGGAGCCTACGGGCAGTACTTC.

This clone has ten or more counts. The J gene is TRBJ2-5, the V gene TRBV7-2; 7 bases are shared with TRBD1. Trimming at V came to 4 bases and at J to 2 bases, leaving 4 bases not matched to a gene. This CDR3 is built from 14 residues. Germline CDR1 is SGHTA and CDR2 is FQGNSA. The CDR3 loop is CASSWGQHQETQYF. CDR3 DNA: TGTGCCAGCAGCTGGGGACAGCATCAAGAGACCCAGTACTTC.

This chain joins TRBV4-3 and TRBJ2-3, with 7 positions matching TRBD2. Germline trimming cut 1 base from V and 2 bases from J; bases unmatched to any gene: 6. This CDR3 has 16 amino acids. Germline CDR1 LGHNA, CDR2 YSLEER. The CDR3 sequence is CASSQAPGTITDTQYF. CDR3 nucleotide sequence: TGCGCCAGCAGCCAAGCACCGGGGACTATCACAGATACGCAGTATTTT.

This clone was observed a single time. CDR3 DNA sequence: TGTGCCAGTAGTACACAACGGCAGGTTAACTATGGCTACACCTTC. Amino acid sequence: CASSTQRQVNYGYTF. V is TRBV19 and J is TRBJ1-2; no clear D gene. Germline CDR1 and CDR2: LNHDA and SQIVND (reference sequence). The CDR3 spans 15 residues. Trimming left V 4 bases short and J 1 base short, with 13 bases between.

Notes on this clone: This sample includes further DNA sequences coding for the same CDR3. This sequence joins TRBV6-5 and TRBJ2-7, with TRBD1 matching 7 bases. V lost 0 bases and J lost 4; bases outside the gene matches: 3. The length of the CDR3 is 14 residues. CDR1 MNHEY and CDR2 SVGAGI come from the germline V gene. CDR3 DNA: TGTGCCAGCAGTTACTCGCGCAGGGGGTACGAGCAGTACTTC. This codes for CASSYSRRGYEQYF.

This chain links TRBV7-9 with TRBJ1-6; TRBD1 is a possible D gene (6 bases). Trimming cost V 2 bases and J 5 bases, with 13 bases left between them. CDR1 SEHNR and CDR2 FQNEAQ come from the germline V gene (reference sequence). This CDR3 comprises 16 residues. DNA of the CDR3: TGTGCCAGCAGCTTATTTGGGGGCCCCCATAATTCACCCCTCCACTTT. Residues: CASSLFGGPHNSPLHF.